The 22 T cell receptor beta chains given below trace back to one sample, sequenced in a study of vaccination and CD4 T cells after COVID-19. This sample's time point: late sampling 161 to 241 days after vaccination in a few convalescent patients. TCRdb re-analysed the PCR reads in MiXCR, keeping a single row per CDR3 protein. This table has tens of thousands of distinct CDR3 sequences, around 49% appearing once. Sample: CD4+ T cells from blood, taken about 7 months after SARS-CoV-2 vaccination. These receptors all stem from a human donor who had recovered from COVID-19.

The chain links TRBV7-3 to TRBJ1-6; 7 bases match TRBD1. V was pared by 5 bases and J by 14 bases, with 9 bases of the junction left unmatched. Germline-derived CDR1 and CDR2 are SGHTA and FQGTGA. This CDR3 is built from 13 residues. The CDR3 coding sequence is TGTGCCAGCAGCCCAGCGGCCGGACAGGCCCTCCACTTT. Translation gives CASSPAAGQALHF.

This chain uses TRBV7-2 with TRBJ2-7; D tentatively fits TRBD1 or TRBD2 (5 bases each). The germline V gene encodes CDR1 SGHTA and CDR2 FQGNSA. The CDR3 is 15 amino acids. V lost 1 base and J 4 bases, leaving 14 bases between the germline ends. The CDR3 region is CASSLVGTKEYEQYF. For the CDR3, the DNA is TGTGCCAGCAGCTTAGTTGGGACCAAGGAGTACGAGCAGTACTTC.

The chain uses TRBV20-1 and TRBJ2-1; D ambiguous. CDR1 is DFQATT, CDR2 SNEGSKA, per germline (reference sequence). V was clipped by 3 bases and J by 8 bases, with 5 bases between them. The CDR3 has 10 amino acids. CDR3 nucleotide sequence: TGCAGTGCTAGCTTCTATGAGCAGTTCTTC. Its protein product is CSASFYEQFF.

The V gene is TRBV6-1, the J gene TRBJ2-2; possible D gene TRBD1, 5 bases. The CDR3 totals 14 residues. Between the trimmed V and J ends, which lost 8 bases and 1 base, there was a span of 11 bases. The germline gives CDR1 MNHNS, CDR2 SASEGT. CDR3 sequence: CASRQGQNTGELFF. The CDR3 nucleotides are TGTGCCAGCCGCCAGGGCCAGAACACCGGGGAGCTGTTTTTT.

The chain uses TRBV23-1 and TRBJ1-5; possible D gene TRBD1, 5 bases. TRBV23-1 is noted as an ORF with a role that remains uncertain. With 2 bases removed from V and 3 bases from J, the gap between germline ends came to 11 bases. This CDR3 is 15 amino acids long. CDR3 sequence (DNA): TGCGCCAGCAGTCAAGTTAGGGGATACAATCAGCCCCAGCATTTT. Its translation: CASSQVRGYNQPQHF.

V usage is TRBV6-1 and J usage is TRBJ1-2; D remains ambiguous. V lost 0 bases, J lost 7 bases, and 9 bases lay in between. Germline V gene data show CDR1 as MNHNS and CDR2 as SASEGT. The CDR3 runs 13 residues. CDR3 amino acids: CASSEAGMGGYTF. The DNA of the CDR3 is TGTGCCAGCAGTGAAGCGGGGATGGGTGGCTACACCTTC.

The chain links TRBV19 to TRBJ1-1, with TRBD1 as a possible D gene (5 bases). CDR1 and CDR2 (germline): LNHDA, SQIVND (reference sequence). V lost 2 bases and J 0 bases, leaving 10 bases between the germline ends. This CDR3 is 15 amino acids long. The CDR3 spells CASSISDRVNTEAFF. CDR3 in DNA: TGTGCCAGTAGTATATCCGACAGAGTGAACACTGAAGCTTTCTTT. Full variable domain (remainder filled in from reference TRBV19 and TRBJ1-1): DGGITQSPKYLFRKEGQNVTLSCEQNLNHDAMYWYRQDPGQGLRLIYYSQIVNDFQKGDIAEGYSVSREKKESFPLTVTSAQKNPTAFYLCASSISDRVNTEAFFGQGTRLTVV.

The chain couples TRBV29-1 to TRBJ2-7; D possibly corresponds to TRBD2 (6 bases). The CDR3 has 14 amino acids. CDR1 is SQVTM and CDR2 is ANQGSEA in the germline V gene. V was cut by 5 bases and J by 3 bases, with 17 bases left in between. CDR3 bases: TGCAGCGTTAACCATAGCGGACCTAACTACGAGCAGTACTTC. It specifies CSVNHSGPNYEQYF.

The rearrangement uses TRBV5-1 and TRBJ2-5, with 8 bases identical to TRBD1. The germline gives CDR1 SGHRS, CDR2 YFSETQ. J lost 3 bases, V lost 4 bases, and 11 bases had no gene match. CDR3 size: 16 residues. Here the CDR3 DNA reads TGCGCCAGCAGCCTTCCCCCCGCGACAGGGGAAGAGACCCAGTACTTC. This encodes CASSLPPATGEETQYF.

The sample holds a few counts of this clonotype. The chain couples TRBV7-9 to TRBJ2-5; 7 positions match TRBD1. Germline V gene sequence: CDR1 SEHNR, CDR2 FQNEAQ (reference sequence). The CDR3 totals 16 residues. Trimming cost V 4 bases and J 4 bases; bases outside gene matches: 12. The CDR3 region has the DNA TGTGCCAGCAGCTCCTACCCCAAGGGGGCGGGAGAGACCCAGTACTTC. Translated: CASSSYPKGAGETQYF.

The J gene is TRBJ2-1, the V gene TRBV20-1, with 9 bases matching TRBD2. Germline V gives CDR1 DFQATT, CDR2 SNEGSKA (reference sequence). The CDR3 totals 13 residues. J gave up 7 bases and V 0 bases, and 1 base lay outside the gene matches. CDR3 amino acids: CSARDLAGNEQFF. The CDR3, as DNA: TGCAGTGCTAGAGATCTAGCGGGAAATGAGCAGTTCTTC.

Only a few counts were recorded for this clonotype. The chain has TRBV5-4 and TRBJ2-5; 8 bases are a match to TRBD2. Germline V gene sequence: CDR1 SGHNT, CDR2 YYREEE (reference sequence). With 0 bases clipped from V and 5 bases from J, the junction kept 6 bases outside the gene matches. The CDR3 spans 15 residues. The CDR3 protein is CASSLVGGLVETQYF. DNA for the CDR3: TGTGCCAGCAGCTTGGTTGGGGGACTAGTGGAGACCCAGTACTTC.

The gene calls are TRBV5-4 and TRBJ1-1; 9 bases match TRBD1. The V gene end was trimmed by 5 bases and the J gene end by 4 bases; junction bases not matched to a gene: 6. The CDR3 is 14 residues long. CDR1 and CDR2 from the germline V gene are SGHNT and YYREEE (reference sequence). The CDR3 coding sequence is TGTGCCAGCAGGTACGACAGGGGGACCACTGAAGCTTTCTTT. It translates to CASRYDRGTTEAFF.

The chain's CDR3 is CASSPPGLGQVNEQFF. CDR3 nucleotide sequence: TGTGCCAGCAGTCCACCGGGACTAGGTCAGGTCAATGAGCAGTTCTTC. The chain is built from TRBV28 and TRBJ2-1; 8 bases line up with TRBD2. Trimming cost V 5 bases and J 6 bases; bases outside gene matches: 12. The CDR3 length is 16 residues. The germline gives CDR1 MDHEN, CDR2 SYDVKM.

A few counts support this clonotype. V and J are TRBV27 and TRBJ2-5, with a weak D call TRBD1 (7 bases). The CDR3 consists of 16 residues. Per the germline V gene, CDR1 is MNHEY and CDR2 is SMNVEV (reference sequence). Trimming removed 0 bases at V and 3 bases at J, with 14 bases between. CDR3 region: CASSLSWGDSKETQYF. The CDR3 bases are TGTGCCAGCAGTTTATCGTGGGGGGACAGTAAAGAGACCCAGTACTTC.

This sequence joins TRBV7-2 and TRBJ2-7; D gene unclear. V lost 6 bases to trimming and J lost 3 bases, with 6 bases between them. Germline values: CDR1 SGHTA, CDR2 FQGNSA. The CDR3 consists of 11 residues. As DNA, the CDR3 is TGTGCCAGCAGACAGAGCTACGAGCAGTACTTC. Encoded protein: CASRQSYEQYF.

V and J are TRBV6-1 and TRBJ1-6, with no clear D. Trimming stripped 6 bases from V and 0 bases from J, with 9 bases between. The CDR3 loop spans 15 amino acids. Germline CDR1 reads MNHNS; CDR2 reads SASEGT. The CDR3 protein is CASSPMSSYNSPLHF. The CDR3 DNA reads as TGTGCCAGCAGCCCCATGAGCTCCTATAATTCACCCCTCCACTTT.

The V gene is TRBV28, the J gene TRBJ2-2; D may match TRBD1 or TRBD2 (5 bases each). CDR3 size: 13 residues. Germline values: CDR1 MDHEN, CDR2 SYDVKM. V dropped 6 bases and J dropped 4 bases, with 9 bases sitting between them. Here the CDR3 reads CASSRDLTGELFF. The CDR3 coding sequence is TGTGCCAGCAGCAGGGACCTCACCGGGGAGCTGTTTTTT. Using reference TRBV28 and TRBJ2-2 for the parts outside the CDR3, the full variable domain is DVKVTQSSRYLVKRTGEKVFLECVQDMDHENMFWYRQDPGLGLRLIYFSYDVKMKEKGDIPEGYSVSREKKERFSLILESASTNQTSMYLCASSRDLTGELFFGEGSRLTVL.

This clonotype was found a few times. CDR3 loop: CATSETSGVGPDTQYF. In DNA form, the CDR3 reads TGTGCCACCAGTGAAACTAGCGGGGTGGGGCCAGATACGCAGTATTTT. The chain uses TRBV24-1 and TRBJ2-3; 10 bases fit TRBD2. The CDR3 has 16 residues. Germline loops: CDR1 KGHDR, CDR2 SFDVKD. V gave up 4 bases and J gave up 4 bases; unmatched junction bases: 7.

V gene TRBV20-1 combines with J gene TRBJ2-1; perhaps TRBD2 as D (6 bases). This CDR3 is 14 amino acids long. Between the trimmed V and J ends, which lost 4 bases and 3 bases, there was a span of 13 bases. Germline V gene sequence: CDR1 DFQATT, CDR2 SNEGSKA (reference sequence). The CDR3 bases are TGCAGTGCTAACTTGGGGGGTAACTACAATGAGCAGTTCTTC. Its protein is CSANLGGNYNEQFF.

This clonotype turned up a few times. The chain recombines TRBV7-9 with TRBJ2-6, with D possibly matching TRBD1 (5 bases). V lost 3 bases to trimming and J lost 4 bases, with 10 bases between them. Looked up from germline, CDR1 is SEHNR and CDR2 is FQNEAQ (reference sequence). The CDR3 contains 15 residues. The DNA of the CDR3 is TGTGCCAGCAGCTTTGGGGCCCCCGGGGCCAACGTCCTGACTTTC. It specifies CASSFGAPGANVLTF.

The rearrangement links TRBV20-1 to TRBJ2-5; TRBD2 agrees at 11 bases. Per germline, CDR1 DFQATT and CDR2 SNEGSKA (reference sequence). The CDR3 contains 13 residues. The J segment lost 3 bases and the V segment lost 5 bases, leaving 2 bases of the junction unmatched. Here the CDR3 DNA reads TGCAGTGCTCAACTAGCGGGGGAAGAGACCCAGTACTTC. This encodes CSAQLAGEETQYF.